This T cell receptor (beta chain) was documented in a study of cytomegalovirus exposure and HLA in healthy donors. Measured with immunoSEQ multiplex PCR; TCRdb has only the in-frame clones, and not every one. This table has some 240,000 clones, 75% to 90% appearing once. V was shortened by 6 bases and J by 0 bases, with 15 bases between the two germline ends. This CDR3 has 15 residues. The germline V gene has CDR1 MNHEY and CDR2 SVGAGI. This rearrangement joins TRBV6-5 to TRBJ2-7, with D perhaps given as TRBD1 or TRBD2 (5 bases each). The sequenced sample was PBMCs. The TCR sequence derives from a young woman in good health and CMV-seronegative. CDR3 residues: CASRNRGRSSYEQYF. CDR3 in DNA: TGTGCCAGCAGAAACCGGGGACGGAGCTCCTACGAGCAGTACTTC.